The clone carrying this T cell receptor beta chain was counted between two and nine times. The antigen is not known. Other DNA sequences of this sample code for an identical CDR3. The sample originates from a study of beta chain features in type 1 diabetes. General study results and limits: For Type 1 diabetes patients, all four CD4+ subsets carried TCRB CDR3s that were moderately but significantly shorter. Naive, central memory and Treg TCRB repertoires appeared more alike in patients than in healthy donors. High TCR expression in some cells could lead to their over-representation in cDNA sequencing. Patients with type 1 diabetes showed fewer VDJ junction insertions and more deletions.

Via CD45RO/CCR7/CD25/CD127/CD95/CD27, cells of the CD4+ naive, central memory, regulatory and stem cell-like memory subsets were sorted. The sequenced template was cDNA made from the entire isolated RNA. The assay was immunoSEQ multiplex PCR, and TCRdb's table has in-frame clones only and misses some. The table lists more than 250,000 clones, around 21% of them singletons. The germline V gene has CDR1 MDHEN and CDR2 SYDVKM. J gave up 0 bases and V 5 bases, and 3 bases lay outside the gene matches. This CDR3 has 15 residues. Sample: naive CD4+ T cells from blood. The origin of this receptor is a woman aged 40 to 50 with type 1 diabetes. J is TRBJ2-3 and V is TRBV28; 9 bases line up with TRBD2. The CDR3 sequence: CASSLAGPSTDTQYF. Written as DNA, the CDR3 is TGTGCCAGCAGTCTAGCGGGACCGAGCACAGATACGCAGTATTTT.